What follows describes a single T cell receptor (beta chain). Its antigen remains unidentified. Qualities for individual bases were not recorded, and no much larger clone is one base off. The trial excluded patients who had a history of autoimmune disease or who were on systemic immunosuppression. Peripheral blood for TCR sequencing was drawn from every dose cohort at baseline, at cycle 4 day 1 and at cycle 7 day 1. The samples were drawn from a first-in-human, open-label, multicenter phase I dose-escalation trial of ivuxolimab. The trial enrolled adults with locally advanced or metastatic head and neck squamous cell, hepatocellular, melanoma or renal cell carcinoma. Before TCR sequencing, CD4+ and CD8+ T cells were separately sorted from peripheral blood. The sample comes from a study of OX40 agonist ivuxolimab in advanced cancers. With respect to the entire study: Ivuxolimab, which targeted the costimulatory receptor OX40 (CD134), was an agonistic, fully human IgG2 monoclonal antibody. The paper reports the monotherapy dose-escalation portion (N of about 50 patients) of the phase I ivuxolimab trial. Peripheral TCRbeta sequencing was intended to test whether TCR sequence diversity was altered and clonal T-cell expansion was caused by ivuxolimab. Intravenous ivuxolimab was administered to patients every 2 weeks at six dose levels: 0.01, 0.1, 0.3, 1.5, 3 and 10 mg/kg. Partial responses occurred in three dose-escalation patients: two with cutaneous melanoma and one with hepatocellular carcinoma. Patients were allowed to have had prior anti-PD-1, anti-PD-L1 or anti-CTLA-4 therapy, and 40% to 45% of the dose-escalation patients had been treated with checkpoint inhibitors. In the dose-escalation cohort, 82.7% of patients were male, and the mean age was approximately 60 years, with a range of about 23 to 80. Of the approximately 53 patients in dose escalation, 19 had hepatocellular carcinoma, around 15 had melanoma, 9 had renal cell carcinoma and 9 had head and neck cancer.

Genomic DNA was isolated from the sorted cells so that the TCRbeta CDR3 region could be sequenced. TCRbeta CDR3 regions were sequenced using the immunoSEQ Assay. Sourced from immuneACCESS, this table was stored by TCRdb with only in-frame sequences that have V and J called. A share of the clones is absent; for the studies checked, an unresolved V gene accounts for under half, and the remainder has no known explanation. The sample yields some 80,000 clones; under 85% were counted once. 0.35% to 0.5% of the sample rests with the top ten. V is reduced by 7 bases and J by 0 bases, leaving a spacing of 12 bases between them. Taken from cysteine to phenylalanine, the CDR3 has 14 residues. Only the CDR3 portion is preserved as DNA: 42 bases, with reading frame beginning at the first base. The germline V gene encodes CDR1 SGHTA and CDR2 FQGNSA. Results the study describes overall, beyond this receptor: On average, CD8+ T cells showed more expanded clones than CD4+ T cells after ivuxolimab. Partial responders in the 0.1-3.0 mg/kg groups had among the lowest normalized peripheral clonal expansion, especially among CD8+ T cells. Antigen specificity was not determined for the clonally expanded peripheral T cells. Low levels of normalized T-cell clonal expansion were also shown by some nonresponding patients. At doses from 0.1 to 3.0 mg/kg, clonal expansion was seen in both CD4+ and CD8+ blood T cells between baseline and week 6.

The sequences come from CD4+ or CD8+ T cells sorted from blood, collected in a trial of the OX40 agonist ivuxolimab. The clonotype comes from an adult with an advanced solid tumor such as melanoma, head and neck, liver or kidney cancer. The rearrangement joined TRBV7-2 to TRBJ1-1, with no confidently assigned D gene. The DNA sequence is TGTGCCAGCAACAGACGGGCGGTGAACACTGAAGCTTTCTTT. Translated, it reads CASNRRAVNTEAFF.